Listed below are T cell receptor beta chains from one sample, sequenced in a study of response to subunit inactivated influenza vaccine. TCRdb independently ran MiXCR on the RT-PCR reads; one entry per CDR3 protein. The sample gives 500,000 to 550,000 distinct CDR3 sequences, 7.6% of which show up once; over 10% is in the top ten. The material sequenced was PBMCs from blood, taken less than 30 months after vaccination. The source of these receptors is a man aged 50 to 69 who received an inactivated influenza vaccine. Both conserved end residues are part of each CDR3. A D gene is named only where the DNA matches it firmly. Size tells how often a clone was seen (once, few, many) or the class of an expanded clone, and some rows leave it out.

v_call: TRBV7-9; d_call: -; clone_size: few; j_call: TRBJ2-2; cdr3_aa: CASSLFSFLTGELFF; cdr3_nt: TGTGCCAGCAGCTTATTTAGCTTCCTCACCGGGGAGCTGTTTTTT
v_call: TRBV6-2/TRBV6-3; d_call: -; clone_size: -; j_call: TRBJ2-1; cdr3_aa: CASSYGTINEQFF; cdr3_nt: TGTGCCAGCAGTTACGGGACGATCAATGAGCAGTTCTTC
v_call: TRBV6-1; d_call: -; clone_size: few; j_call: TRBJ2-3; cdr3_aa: CATSTFGQNTDTQYF; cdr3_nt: TGTGCCACCTCAACCTTTGGCCAGAACACAGATACGCAGTATTTT
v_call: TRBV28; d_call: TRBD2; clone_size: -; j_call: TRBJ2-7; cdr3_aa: CASRAGGPSYEQYF; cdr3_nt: TGTGCCAGCAGGGCGGGAGGACCTTCCTACGAGCAGTACTTC
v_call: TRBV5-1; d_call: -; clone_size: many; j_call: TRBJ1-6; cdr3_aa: CASSSGLGRSYNSPLHF; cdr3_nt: TGCGCCAGCAGCTCAGGACTAGGGCGCTCCTATAATTCACCCCTCCACTTT
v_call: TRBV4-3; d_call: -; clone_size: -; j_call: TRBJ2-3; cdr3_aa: CASSQEEPTDTQYF; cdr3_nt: TGCGCCAGCAGCCAAGAAGAGCCCACAGATACGCAGTATTTT
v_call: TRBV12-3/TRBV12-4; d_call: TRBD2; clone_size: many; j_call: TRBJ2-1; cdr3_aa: CASSFTSGGNNEQFF; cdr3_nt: TGTGCCAGCAGCTTTACTAGCGGGGGTAACAATGAGCAGTTCTTC
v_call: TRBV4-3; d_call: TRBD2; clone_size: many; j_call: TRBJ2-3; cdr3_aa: CASSQDRGRIDTQYF; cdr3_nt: TGCGCCAGCAGCCAAGATCGCGGGAGAATAGATACGCAGTATTTT
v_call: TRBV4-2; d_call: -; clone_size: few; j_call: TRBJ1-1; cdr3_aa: CASSREGGMNTEAFF; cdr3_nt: TGTGCCAGCAGCAGGGAGGGGGGTATGAACACTGAAGCTTTCTTT
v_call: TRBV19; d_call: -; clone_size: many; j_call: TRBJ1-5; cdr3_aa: CASSIDRTQPQHF; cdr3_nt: TGTGCCAGTAGTATAGACAGGACTCAGCCCCAGCATTTT
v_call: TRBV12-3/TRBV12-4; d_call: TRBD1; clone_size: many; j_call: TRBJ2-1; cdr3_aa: CASRVGQGAYNEQFF; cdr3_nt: TGTGCCAGCAGGGTGGGACAGGGGGCGTACAATGAGCAGTTCTTC
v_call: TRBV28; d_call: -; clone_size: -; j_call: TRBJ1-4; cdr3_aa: CASNPPGADEKLFF; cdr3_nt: TGTGCCAGCAATCCCCCGGGGGCGGATGAAAAACTGTTTTTT
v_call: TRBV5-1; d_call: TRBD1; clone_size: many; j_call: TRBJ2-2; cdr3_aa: CASSPRTGDTGELFF; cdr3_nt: TGTGCCAGCAGCCCCCGGACAGGGGACACCGGGGAGCTGTTTTTT
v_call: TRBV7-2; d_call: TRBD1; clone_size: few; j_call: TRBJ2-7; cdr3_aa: CASSPWTGGVYEQYF; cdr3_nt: TGTGCCAGCAGCCCCTGGACAGGGGGAGTATACGAGCAGTACTTC